Listed here are 6 T cell receptor beta chains from one sample, sequenced in a study of blood T cell repertoires in COVID-19. Some clones are missing from TCRdb's copy, which holds only in-frame ones; the method was immunoSEQ multiplex PCR. The table lists more than 75,000 clones, roughly 80% of them singletons. Sequencing was done on a sample of peripheral blood. The source of these receptors is a woman older than 75 with active or convalescent COVID-19.

The V and J genes are TRBV23-1 and TRBJ2-2; 8 bases fit TRBD2. TRBV23-1 is an ORF, with its function uncertain. Trimming removed 6 bases from V and 5 bases from J; junction bases left unmatched: 14. The CDR3 sequence is 17 residues long. CDR3 bases: TGCGCCAGCAGCCCTCCAACGGGAGGGCCTGAGACCGGGGAGCTGTTTTTT. Its protein is CASSPPTGGPETGELFF.

This clone has just a few counts. J is TRBJ2-1 and V is TRBV7-2, with TRBD2 matching over 11 bases. Germline trimming cut 8 bases from V and 8 bases from J; bases unmatched to any gene: 14. The CDR3 consists of 16 residues. Germline loops: CDR1 SGHTA, CDR2 FQGNSA. CDR3 in DNA: TGTGCCAGCGGACCCATAGCGGGAGGGTTCCCCCATGAGCAGTTCTTC. Protein sequence: CASGPIAGGFPHEQFF.

In this sample, this clone turned up once. The V and J genes are TRBV5-4 and TRBJ2-5, with 11 bases matching TRBD2. Germline V lookup: CDR1 SGHNT, CDR2 YYREEE (reference sequence). Trimming took 5 bases from V and 5 from J; bases not matched to a gene: 8. The CDR3 runs to 15 residues. For the CDR3, the DNA is TGTGCCAGCAGGGAACTAGCGGGAGCTTCGGAGACCCAGTACTTC. Translating it yields CASRELAGASETQYF.

The chain employs TRBV6-4 and TRBJ2-3; D may be TRBD1 (7 bases). Germline V gene data show CDR1 as MRHNA and CDR2 as SNTAGT. The V gene lost 6 bases and the J gene lost 2 bases, with 12 bases spanning the gap. The CDR3 runs 14 residues. CDR3 sequence: CASRRDRDTDTQYF. Here the CDR3 DNA reads TGTGCCAGCAGGCGGGACAGAGACACAGATACGCAGTATTTT.

The chain recombines TRBV15 with TRBJ1-1; 9 bases are shared with TRBD1. V shed 1 base, J shed 0 bases, and the junction held 3 bases outside the gene matches. Looked up from germline, CDR1 is LNHNV and CDR2 is YYDKDF (reference sequence). The CDR3 covers 16 residues. In nucleotides, the CDR3 is TGTGCCACCAGCAGAGGGACAGGGGCCATGAACACTGAAGCTTTCTTT. Amino acid sequence: CATSRGTGAMNTEAFF. The whole variable domain, remainder taken from reference TRBV15 and TRBJ1-1, is DAMVIQNPRYQVTQFGKPVTLSCSQTLNHNVMYWYQQKSSQAPKLLFHYYDKDFNNEADTPDNFQSRRPNTSFCFLDIRSPGLGDTAMYLCATSRGTGAMNTEAFFGQGTRLTVV.

This clone was found once. The chain joins TRBV5-8 to TRBJ2-7; the match to TRBD1 covers 9 bases. This CDR3 has 15 amino acids. Germline CDR1 SGHTS, CDR2 YDEGEE. V was pared by 5 bases and J by 1 base, with 7 bases of the junction left unmatched. This chain's CDR3 is CASSLTGTGSYEQYF. In DNA form, the CDR3 reads TGTGCCAGCAGTCTTACCGGGACAGGGTCCTACGAGCAGTACTTC. Using reference TRBV5-8 and TRBJ2-7 for the parts outside the CDR3, the full variable domain is EAGVTQSPTHLIKTRGQQATLRCSPISGHTSVYWYQQALGLGLQFLLWYDEGEERNRGNFPPRFSGRQFPNYSSELNVNALELEDSALYLCASSLTGTGSYEQYFGPGTRLTVT.